The 4 T cell receptor beta chains in this list originate from one sample, sequenced in a study of shared clonotypes between healthy human individuals. Generated by immunoSEQ multiplex PCR, the TCRdb table keeps only in-frame clones and is missing some. Of about 580,000 clones in the sample, roughly 98% were seen once. Only CD45RO-negative cells positively selected for CCR7 counted as naive CD8 cells, so terminally differentiated effector memory CD45RA+ cells were excluded. The sequencing input was naive CD8+ T cells sorted from blood. The source of these receptors is a man younger than 45 in good health.

The rearrangement joins TRBV5-1 to TRBJ2-2; 11 positions match TRBD2. The CDR3 totals 18 residues. Germline V lookup: CDR1 SGHRS, CDR2 YFSETQ. V was pared by 2 bases and J by 7 bases, with 13 bases of the junction left unmatched. CDR3 region: CASSFALAGDKEIGELFF. Here the CDR3 DNA reads TGCGCCAGCAGCTTCGCACTAGCGGGAGACAAGGAGATCGGGGAGCTGTTTTTT.

V and J are TRBV29-1 and TRBJ2-6; unclear D gene. V was pared by 4 bases and J by 0 bases, with 10 bases between. Germline CDR1 SQVTM, CDR2 ANQGSEA. The CDR3 covers 15 residues. The CDR3 bases are TGCAGCGTTGTGAACCCCAGCTCTGGGGCCAACGTCCTGACTTTC. Translated, it gives CSVVNPSSGANVLTF.

This chain uses TRBV29-1 with TRBJ2-7; D is perhaps TRBD2 (5 bases). The ends were cut back, 6 bases at V and 3 bases at J, with 12 bases in the middle. This CDR3 comprises 12 residues. The germline CDR1 and CDR2 sequences are SQVTM and ANQGSEA. CDR3 in DNA: TGCAGCGTAAGCGGTTCGAACTACGAGCAGTACTTC. Amino acid sequence: CSVSGSNYEQYF.

The chain uses TRBV7-8 and TRBJ2-7; D is possibly TRBD1 (6 bases). V shed 5 bases and J shed 4 bases, with 15 bases lying between them. The CDR3 is made up of 14 amino acids. Germline CDR1 is SGHVS and CDR2 is FQNEAQ. As DNA, the CDR3 is TGTGCCAGCAGCCCCGGACAGAGCAGGTACGAGCAGTACTTC. Translation gives CASSPGQSRYEQYF.